The clone carrying this T cell receptor (beta chain) was recorded a few times. The CDR3 is made up of 14 amino acids. V lost 0 bases and J lost 8, with 11 bases in between. Germline CDR1 MNHEY, CDR2 SVGAGI. The data stem from a study of T cells after yellow fever vaccination. TCRdb re-derived calls from the 5' RACE reads in MiXCR, one entry per CDR3 protein. The table shows a few hundred thousand distinct CDR3 sequences, with approximately 4.3% occurring only once. The chain has TRBV6-5 and TRBJ1-5; possibly TRBD1 for D (5 bases). Sequencing used PBMCs, obtained 15 days after the yellow fever booster vaccination. This clonotype originated in a man between 18 and 35 years old who received the YFV17D yellow fever vaccine. The CDR3 sequence is CASSYSNGAEPQHF. The CDR3 DNA sequence: TGTGCCAGCAGTTACTCGAACGGGGCAGAGCCCCAGCATTTT.